The rows below give T cell receptor beta chains drawn from one sample of a study of cytomegalovirus exposure and HLA in healthy donors. Libraries were prepared by immunoSEQ multiplex PCR; TCRdb keeps only in-frame clonotypes and omits some of them. The sample contains about 220,000 clones, around 80% of which appear only once. Sequencing was done on a sample of PBMCs. The receptor set was obtained from a young man in good health and CMV-seronegative. CDR3s include the opening cysteine and the closing phenylalanine or tryptophan. D genes are given only for firm matches. Some rows have no size entry. The others give once, few or many, or a class for an expanded clone.

j_gene	v_gene	d_gene	abundance	CDR3nt	CDR3aa
TRBJ2-7	TRBV29-1	NA	NA	TGCAGCGTTCGGACAGTGGATAAACCCTACGAGCAGTACTTC	CSVRTVDKPYEQYF
TRBJ1-6	TRBV27	NA	NA	TGTGCCAGCAGTTTTGGGCAGGGCCCATGGCCCCTCCACTTT	CASSFGQGPWPLHF
TRBJ1-2	TRBV29-1	NA	NA	TGCAGCGTGAATCAGGAAAACTATGGCTACACCTTC	CSVNQENYGYTF
TRBJ1-1	TRBV4-1	TRBD1	NA	TGCGCCAGCAGCCAAGATCGACAGGGGCGCCGCAAGGCTTTCTTT	CASSQDRQGRRKAFF
TRBJ2-7	TRBV4-1	TRBD2	NA	TGCGCCAGCAGCCAAGTAGGCGGGAGTGGTTACGAGCAGTACTTC	CASSQVGGSGYEQYF
TRBJ1-5	TRBV6-1	NA	NA	TGTGCCAGCACCCGGAGGGGCAATCAGCCCCAGCATTTT	CASTRRGNQPQHF
TRBJ2-1	TRBV28	NA	NA	TGTGCCAGCAGTCCCGCCGGAGGACGCTCCTACAATGAGCAGTTCTTC	CASSPAGGRSYNEQFF
TRBJ2-7	TRBV7-6	NA	few	TGTGCCAGCAGCCAGGGGCTAGCGGACCCTAACGAGCAGTACTTC	CASSQGLADPNEQYF
TRBJ2-3	TRBV27	TRBD1	NA	TGTGCCAGCAGTTCCCGGGACAGGGGCACAGATACGCAGTATTTT	CASSSRDRGTDTQYF
TRBJ2-5	TRBV10-3	NA	NA	TGTGCCATCAGCCACACAACTACGGTACAAGAGACCCAGTACTTC	CAISHTTTVQETQYF
TRBJ2-7	TRBV6-5	TRBD2	NA	TGTGCCAGCAGCCCCACGGGTGGGAGGGTGTTGGAGCAGTACTTC	CASSPTGGRVLEQYF
TRBJ2-3	TRBV16	TRBD1	NA	TGTGCCAGCAGCCAACTCACAGGGGGCACAGATACGCAGTATTTT	CASSQLTGGTDTQYF
TRBJ2-3	TRBV7-3	NA	NA	TGTGCCAGCAGCCTTGGCGCTAGTGCTAGCACAGATACGCAGTATTTT	CASSLGASASTDTQYF
TRBJ2-3	TRBV21-1	NA	NA	TGTGCCAGCAGCAAAGAGAGTAGCGGGAGGGCCGCAGATACGCAGTATTTT	CASSKESSGRAADTQYF
TRBJ2-1	TRBV6-1	TRBD2	NA	TGTGCCAGCAGTGACGGACTAGCGGGAGGGCGGAGGGAGCAGTTCTTC	CASSDGLAGGRREQFF
TRBJ2-5	TRBV6-5	NA	once	TGTGCCAGCAGTTACTCGAGGGGGCAAGAGACCCAGTACTTC	CASSYSRGQETQYF
TRBJ1-1	TRBV6-1	NA	NA	TGTGCCAGCAGTTATAACCCGGGGACTGAAGCTTTCTTT	CASSYNPGTEAFF
TRBJ2-7	TRBV30	TRBD2	NA	TGTGCCTGGACCAGCGGGAGCTCCTACGAGCAGTACTTC	CAWTSGSSYEQYF
TRBJ1-2	TRBV30	NA	NA	TGTGCCTGGAGTGGAGGAACAGGGTATGGCTACACCTTC	CAWSGGTGYGYTF
TRBJ2-1	TRBV2	TRBD2	NA	TGTGCCAGCAGTGGGACTAGCGGGAACAATGAGCAGTTCTTC	CASSGTSGNNEQFF
TRBJ1-1	TRBV4-1	TRBD1	NA	TGCGCCAGCAGCCAAGACTCCCCCGACAGGGGAAATCCTGAAGCTTTCTTT	CASSQDSPDRGNPEAFF
TRBJ2-1	TRBV5-1	TRBD1	NA	TGCGCCAGCAGCCAAATACAGACAGGGGTGAATGAGCAGTTCTTC	CASSQIQTGVNEQFF
TRBJ2-5	TRBV19	NA	NA	TGTGCCAGTAGTATACGCGGGTTACAAGAGACCCAGTACTTC	CASSIRGLQETQYF
TRBJ1-3	TRBV14	NA	NA	TGTGCCAGCAGCCAAGGTACAGGAGTATATTTT	CASSQGTGVYF
TRBJ2-7	TRBV28	TRBD1	NA	TGTGCCAGCGTTGACAGGGGTGCCTCCTACGAGCAGTACTTC	CASVDRGASYEQYF
TRBJ2-7	TRBV30	NA	NA	TGTGCCTGGAGGCGATTCGGAGGTTCATACGAGCAGTACTTC	CAWRRFGGSYEQYF
TRBJ2-5	TRBV30	TRBD1	NA	TGTGCCTGGAGGGGGGACAGGGGGCGAGAGACCCAGTACTTC	CAWRGDRGRETQYF
TRBJ2-1	TRBV30	TRBD2	NA	TGTGCCTGGAGCGGACTAGCGGGAGTTCGATCGGCTGAGCAGTTCTTC	CAWSGLAGVRSAEQFF
TRBJ2-7	TRBV5-1	TRBD2	NA	TGCGCCAGCAGCTTGGCCGTGGGGGGGGATTTATCCTACGAGCAGTACTTC	CASSLAVGGDLSYEQYF
TRBJ2-7	TRBV7-8	TRBD2	NA	TGTGCCAGCAGCTTAGTCGTCGGAGCGGGGAGCTCCTACGAGCAGTACTTC	CASSLVVGAGSSYEQYF
TRBJ2-7	TRBV5-1	TRBD1	NA	TGCGCCAGCAGCTTCACAGGGGGAGGCTACGAGCAGTACTTC	CASSFTGGGYEQYF
TRBJ2-3	TRBV27	TRBD2	NA	TGTGCCAGCAGTCCGATCTCACGAGGGCTAGCGGGAAAGAGTAGGACAGATACGCAGTATTTT	CASSPISRGLAGKSRTDTQYF
TRBJ1-1	TRBV10-3	TRBD1	NA	TGTGTATCCGGGACAGGGGACACTGAAGCTTTCTTT	CVSGTGDTEAFF
TRBJ1-4	TRBV5-6	NA	NA	TGTGCCACCCGGCGGGGTAGTGAAGAAAAATTGTTTTTT	CATRRGSEEKLFF
TRBJ2-1	TRBV4-2	TRBD2	once	TGTGCCAGCAGCCAAGGTTGGACTAGCGGGAGGGGGTACAATGAGCAGTTCTTC	CASSQGWTSGRGYNEQFF
TRBJ1-1	TRBV29-1	TRBD1	NA	TGCAGCGTGGGGAGAGACAGGGCTGGTGAAGCTTTCTTT	CSVGRDRAGEAFF
TRBJ2-1	TRBV2	TRBD1	NA	TGTGCCAGCAGCGTGACAGGGGGCCTAAATAATGAGCAGTTCTTC	CASSVTGGLNNEQFF
TRBJ1-2	TRBV5-6	NA	NA	TGTGCCAGCAGGCCTACGGACAGCTCCTATCGCTACACCTTC	CASRPTDSSYRYTF
TRBJ2-5	TRBV4-1	NA	NA	TGCGCCAGCAGCCAAGATGCAGGGGACCAAGAGACCCAGTACTTC	CASSQDAGDQETQYF